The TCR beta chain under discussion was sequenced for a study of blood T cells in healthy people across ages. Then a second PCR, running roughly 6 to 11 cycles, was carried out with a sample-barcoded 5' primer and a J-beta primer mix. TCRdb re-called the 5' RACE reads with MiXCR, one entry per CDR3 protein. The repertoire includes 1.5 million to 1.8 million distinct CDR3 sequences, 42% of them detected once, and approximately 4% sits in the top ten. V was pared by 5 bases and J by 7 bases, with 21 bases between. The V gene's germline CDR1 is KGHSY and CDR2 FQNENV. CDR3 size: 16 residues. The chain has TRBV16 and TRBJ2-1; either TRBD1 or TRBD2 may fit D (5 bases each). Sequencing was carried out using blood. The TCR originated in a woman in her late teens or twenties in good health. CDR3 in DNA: TGTGCCAGCAGCACCCGGGGACGAGCGCTTTTGAATGAGCAGTTCTTC. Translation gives CASSTRGRALLNEQFF.